This T cell receptor beta chain was obtained from a study of CD8+CD57+ T cells in acquired aplastic anemia. The CDR3 spans 17 residues. The V end lost 2 bases, the J end lost 1 base, and 17 bases lay between the germline ends. CDR1 and CDR2 (germline): SNHLY, FYNNEI. The TCR beta profiling, which covered VDJ combination and CDR3 sequence, was carried out using genomic DNA as the template. TCRdb ran MiXCR on the reads and lists one entry per CDR3 protein. The sample has a few hundred thousand distinct CDR3 sequences, around 60% seen once; the top ten hold 7% to 9%. This receptor was obtained from a human donor with severe aplastic anemia or a healthy control (not recorded which). The specimen sequenced was sorted CD4+, CD8+, or CD8+CD57+ T cells (not recorded which) from PBMCs. The rearrangement links TRBV2 to TRBJ1-2, with D perhaps matching TRBD1 (5 bases). CDR3: CASSERGANRLNYGYTF. In nucleotides, the CDR3 is TGTGCCAGCAGTGAACGAGGGGCGAATCGCCTTAACTATGGCTACACCTTC.